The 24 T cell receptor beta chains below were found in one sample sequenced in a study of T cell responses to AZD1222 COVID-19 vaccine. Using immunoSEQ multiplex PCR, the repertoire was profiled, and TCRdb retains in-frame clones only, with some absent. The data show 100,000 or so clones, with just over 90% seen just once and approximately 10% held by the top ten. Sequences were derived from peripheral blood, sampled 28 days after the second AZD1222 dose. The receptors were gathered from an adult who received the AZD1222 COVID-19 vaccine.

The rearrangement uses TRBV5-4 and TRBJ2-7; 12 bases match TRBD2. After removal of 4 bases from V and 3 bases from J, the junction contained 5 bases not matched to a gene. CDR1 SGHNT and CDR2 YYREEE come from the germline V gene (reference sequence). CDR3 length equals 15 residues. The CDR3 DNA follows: TGTGCCAGCAGCATAAGGACTAGCGGGAACTACGAGCAGTACTTC. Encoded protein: CASSIRTSGNYEQYF.

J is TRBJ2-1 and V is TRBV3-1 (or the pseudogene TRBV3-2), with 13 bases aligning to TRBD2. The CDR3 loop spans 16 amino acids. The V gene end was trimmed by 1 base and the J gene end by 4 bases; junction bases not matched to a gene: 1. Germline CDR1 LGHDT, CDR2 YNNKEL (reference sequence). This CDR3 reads CASSQGLAGGYNEQFF. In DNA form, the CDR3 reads TGTGCCAGCAGCCAAGGACTAGCGGGAGGATACAATGAGCAGTTCTTC.

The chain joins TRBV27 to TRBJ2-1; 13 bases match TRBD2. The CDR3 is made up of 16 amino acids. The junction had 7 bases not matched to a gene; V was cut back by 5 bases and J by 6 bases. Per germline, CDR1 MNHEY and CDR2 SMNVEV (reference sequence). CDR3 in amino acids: CASSPGTSGKRNEQFF. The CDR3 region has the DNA TGTGCCAGCAGTCCCGGGACTAGCGGGAAACGCAATGAGCAGTTCTTC.

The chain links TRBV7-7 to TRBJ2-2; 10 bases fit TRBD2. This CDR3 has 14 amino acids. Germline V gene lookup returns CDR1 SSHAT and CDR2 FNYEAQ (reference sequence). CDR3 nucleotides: TGTGCTACCCAGGCTAGCGGGAGTCCCGGGGAGCTGTTTTTT. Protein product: CATQASGSPGELFF.

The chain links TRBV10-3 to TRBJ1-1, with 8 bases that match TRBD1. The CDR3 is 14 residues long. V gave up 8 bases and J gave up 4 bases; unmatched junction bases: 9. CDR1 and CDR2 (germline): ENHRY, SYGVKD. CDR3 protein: CAIGTGTGSTEAFF. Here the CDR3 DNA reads TGTGCCATCGGGACCGGGACAGGTAGCACTGAAGCTTTCTTT.

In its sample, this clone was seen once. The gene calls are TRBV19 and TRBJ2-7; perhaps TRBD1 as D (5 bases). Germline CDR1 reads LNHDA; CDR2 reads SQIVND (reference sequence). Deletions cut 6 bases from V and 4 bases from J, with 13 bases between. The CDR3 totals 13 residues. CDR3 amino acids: CASRKGPRYEQYF. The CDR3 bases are TGTGCCAGTAGGAAGGGGCCGAGATACGAGCAGTACTTC.

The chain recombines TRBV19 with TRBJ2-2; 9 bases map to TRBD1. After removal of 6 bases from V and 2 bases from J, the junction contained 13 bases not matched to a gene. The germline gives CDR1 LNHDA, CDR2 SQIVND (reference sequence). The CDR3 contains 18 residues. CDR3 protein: CASRNRDRVLRNTGELFF. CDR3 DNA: TGTGCCAGTAGGAACCGGGACAGGGTTTTGCGAAACACCGGGGAGCTGTTTTTT.

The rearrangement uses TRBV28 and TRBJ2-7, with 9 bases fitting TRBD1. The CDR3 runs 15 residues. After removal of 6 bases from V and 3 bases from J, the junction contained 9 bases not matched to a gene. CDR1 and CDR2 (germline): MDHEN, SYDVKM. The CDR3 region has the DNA TGTGCCAGCAGCGCACCGGGACAGGGACACTACGAGCAGTACTTC. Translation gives CASSAPGQGHYEQYF.

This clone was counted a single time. In nucleotides, the CDR3 is TGTGCCAGAAGCTCCCCCCCCGGGGGGAGAAGGACAGATACGCAGTATTTT. As protein: CARSSPPGGRRTDTQYF. This chain connects TRBV7-5 to TRBJ2-3; the table calls TRBD2, which could not be checked here. TRBV7-5 is labeled a pseudogene. This CDR3 spans 17 amino acids.

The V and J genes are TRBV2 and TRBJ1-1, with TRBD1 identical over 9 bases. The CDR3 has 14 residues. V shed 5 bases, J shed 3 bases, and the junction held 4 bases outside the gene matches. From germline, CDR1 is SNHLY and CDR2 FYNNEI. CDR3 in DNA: TGTGCCAGCAGTACAGGGGGCGCGGACACTGAAGCTTTCTTT. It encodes CASSTGGADTEAFF.

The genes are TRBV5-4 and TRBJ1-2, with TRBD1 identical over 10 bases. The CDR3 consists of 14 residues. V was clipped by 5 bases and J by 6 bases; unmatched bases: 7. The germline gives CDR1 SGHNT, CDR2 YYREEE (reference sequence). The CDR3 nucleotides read TGTGCCAGCAGTCGCCCCGGGACAGGGGATGGCTACACCTTC. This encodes CASSRPGTGDGYTF.

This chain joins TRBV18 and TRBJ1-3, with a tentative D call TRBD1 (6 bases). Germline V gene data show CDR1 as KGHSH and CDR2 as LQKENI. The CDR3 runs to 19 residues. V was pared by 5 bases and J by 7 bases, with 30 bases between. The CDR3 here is CASSLEARTRGGRLNTIYF. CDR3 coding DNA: TGTGCCAGCTCATTGGAGGCGCGGACAAGGGGGGGTCGGTTGAACACCATATATTTT. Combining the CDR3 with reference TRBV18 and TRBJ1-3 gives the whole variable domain NAGVMQNPRHLVRRRGQEARLRCSPMKGHSHVYWYRQLPEEGLKFMVYLQKENIIDESGMPKERFSAEFPKEGPSILRIQQVVRGDSAAYFCASSLEARTRGGRLNTIYFGEGSWLTVV.

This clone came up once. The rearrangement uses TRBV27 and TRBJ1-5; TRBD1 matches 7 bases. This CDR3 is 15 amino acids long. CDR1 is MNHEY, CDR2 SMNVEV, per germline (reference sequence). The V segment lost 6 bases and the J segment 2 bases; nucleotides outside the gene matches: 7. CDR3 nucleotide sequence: TGTGCCAGCAGCCCAGGGGGTTTCGGCAATCAGCCCCAGCATTTT. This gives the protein CASSPGGFGNQPQHF.

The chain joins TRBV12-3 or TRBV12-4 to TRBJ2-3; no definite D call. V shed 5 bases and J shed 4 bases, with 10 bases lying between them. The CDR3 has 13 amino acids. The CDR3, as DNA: TGTGCCAGCAGTCCCATAGGTGCAGATACGCAGTATTTT. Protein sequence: CASSPIGADTQYF.

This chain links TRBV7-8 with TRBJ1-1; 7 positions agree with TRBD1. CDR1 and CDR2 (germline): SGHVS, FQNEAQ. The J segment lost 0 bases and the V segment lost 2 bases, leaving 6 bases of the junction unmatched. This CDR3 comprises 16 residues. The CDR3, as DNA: TGTGCCAGCAGCTTAACGCAGGGGGGCATGAACACTGAAGCTTTCTTT. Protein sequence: CASSLTQGGMNTEAFF. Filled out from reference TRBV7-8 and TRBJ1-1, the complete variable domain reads GAGVSQSPRYKVAKRGQDVALRCDPISGHVSLFWYQQALGQGPEFLTYFQNEAQLDKSGLPSDRFFAERPEGSVSTLKIQRTQQEDSAVYLCASSLTQGGMNTEAFFGQGTRLTVV.

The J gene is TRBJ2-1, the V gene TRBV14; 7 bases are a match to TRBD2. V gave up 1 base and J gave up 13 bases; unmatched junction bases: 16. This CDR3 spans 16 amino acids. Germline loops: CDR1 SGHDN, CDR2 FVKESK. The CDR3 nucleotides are TGTGCCAGCAGCCAAGGGCTCGGGAGGATCGGAACGTCCCAGTTCTTC. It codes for CASSQGLGRIGTSQFF.

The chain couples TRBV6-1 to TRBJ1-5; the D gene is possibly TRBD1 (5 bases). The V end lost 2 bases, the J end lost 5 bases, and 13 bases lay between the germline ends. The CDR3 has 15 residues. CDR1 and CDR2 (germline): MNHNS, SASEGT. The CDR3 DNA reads TGTGCCAGCAGTGAACAGGACAACCGAGATCAGCCCCAGCATTTT. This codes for CASSEQDNRDQPQHF.

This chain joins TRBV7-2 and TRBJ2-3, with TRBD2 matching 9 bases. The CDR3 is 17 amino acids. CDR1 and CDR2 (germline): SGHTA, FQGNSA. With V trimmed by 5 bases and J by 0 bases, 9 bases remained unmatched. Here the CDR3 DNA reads TGTGCCAGCAGCCCTAGGCTGCTAGCGGGGAGCACAGATACGCAGTATTTT. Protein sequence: CASSPRLLAGSTDTQYF.

CDR3 loop: CASSPGSRSYNSPLHF. CDR3 nucleotides: TGTGCCAGCAGCCCAGGGTCCCGGTCCTATAATTCACCCCTCCACTTT. The chain uses TRBV7-6 and TRBJ1-6; weak D call: TRBD1 (5 bases). The germline V gene encodes CDR1 SGHVS and CDR2 FNYEAQ. V was cut by 5 bases and J by 1 base, with 12 bases left in between. The CDR3 totals 16 residues.

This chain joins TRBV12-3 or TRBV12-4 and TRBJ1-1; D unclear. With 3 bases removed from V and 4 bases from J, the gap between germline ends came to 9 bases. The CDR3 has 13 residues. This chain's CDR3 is CASSLVEGTEAFF. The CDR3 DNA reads TGTGCCAGCAGTTTGGTAGAGGGCACTGAAGCTTTCTTT.

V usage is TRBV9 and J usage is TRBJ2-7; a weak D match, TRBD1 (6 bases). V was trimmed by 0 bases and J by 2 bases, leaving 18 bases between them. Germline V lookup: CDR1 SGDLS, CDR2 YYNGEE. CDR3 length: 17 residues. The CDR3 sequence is CASSVGGWQGQPYEQYF. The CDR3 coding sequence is TGTGCCAGCAGCGTAGGGGGGTGGCAGGGGCAACCCTACGAGCAGTACTTC.

The CDR3 nucleotides read TGTGCCAGCAGCCCCCAGGGGAACACTGAAGCTTTCTTT. As protein: CASSPQGNTEAFF. This chain connects TRBV7-9 to TRBJ1-1; possibly TRBD1 for D (5 bases). There are 13 residues in the CDR3. Germline lookup yields CDR1 SEHNR and CDR2 FQNEAQ (reference sequence). V was clipped by 5 bases and J by 1 base, with 8 bases between them.

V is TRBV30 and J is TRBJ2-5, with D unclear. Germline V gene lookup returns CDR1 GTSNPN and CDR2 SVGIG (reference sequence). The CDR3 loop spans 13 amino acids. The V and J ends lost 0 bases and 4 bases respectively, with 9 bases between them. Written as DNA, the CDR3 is TGTGCCTGGAGTGTTTGGCAGGCAGAGACCCAGTACTTC. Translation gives CAWSVWQAETQYF.

CDR3 DNA: TGTGCCAGCAGCTTAACTACTGGGGCCAACGTCCTGACTTTC. Translating gives CASSLTTGANVLTF. The chain joins TRBV11-2 to TRBJ2-6; no reliable D call. The length of the CDR3 is 14 residues. CDR1 is SGHAT and CDR2 is FQNNGV in the germline V gene. Trimming pared 2 bases from V and 2 bases from J, leaving 4 bases between.